This T cell receptor beta chain was captured in a study of blood T cell repertoires in COVID-19. The CDR3 covers 13 residues. The V and J ends lost 8 bases and 3 bases, in that order; junction bases with no gene match: 4. The germline gives CDR1 MDHEN, CDR2 SYDVKM. In the original analysis: Amplification of reference gene primers provided the estimated nucleated cell counts. Repertoires were generated with immunoSEQ multiplex PCR, while TCRdb's copy carries only in-frame clones and drops some. The DNA was the basis for D and trimming; V, J and clone size are from that table. The sample carries about 200,000 clones, 89% recorded once.

This chain joins TRBV28 and TRBJ2-3; TRBD2 aligns across 8 bases. This sequence originates from a man in his 60s who had recovered from COVID-19. Source material: peripheral blood. The CDR3 region has the DNA TGTGCCAGCCATCCGGGGGGGACAGATACGCAGTATTTT. This gives the protein CASHPGGTDTQYF.